The clone carrying this T cell receptor (beta chain) has a count of ten or more. TCRdb re-called the 5' RACE reads with MiXCR, one entry per CDR3 protein. This table has a few hundred thousand distinct CDR3 sequences, 3.2% appearing once. This sample was taken from a study of T cells after yellow fever vaccination. The V gene lost 4 bases and the J gene lost 9 bases, with 14 bases spanning the gap. The CDR3 contains 13 residues. Looked up from germline, CDR1 is SGHRS and CDR2 is YFSETQ. Source: CD4+ T cells sorted from PBMCs, taken 10 days after the yellow fever booster vaccination. The rearrangement joins TRBV5-1 to TRBJ2-4, with a possible D match to TRBD2 (5 bases). The receptor was derived from a man between 18 and 29 years old who received the YFV17D yellow fever vaccine. The CDR3 bases are TGCGCCAGCAGCGAGGAAATAGGGAGCATTCAGTACTTC. It codes for CASSEEIGSIQYF.